The T cell receptor beta chain under discussion was sequenced for a study of T and B cells in COVID-19 patients. The table lists this clonotype with many counts. TRB was amplified from approximately 250-480 ng of blood genomic DNA. V was clipped by 4 bases and J by 2 bases, with 10 bases between them. The CDR3 loop spans 14 amino acids. Germline CDR1 MNHEY, CDR2 SVGEGT. TRB rearrangements were amplified by multiplex PCR with BIOMED2 TRB-A/B primers. TCRdb re-analysed the multiplex PCR reads in MiXCR, keeping a single row per CDR3 protein. The profile shows roughly 18,000 distinct CDR3 sequences, roughly 28% of them singletons.

The clonotype originates from a human donor who had recovered from COVID-19. Sequenced: blood. The chain couples TRBV6-2 or TRBV6-3 to TRBJ2-3; no clear D gene. The DNA for the CDR3 is TGTGCCAGCAGTTTGAGTAGCTACACAGATACGCAGTATTTT. Translation gives CASSLSSYTDTQYF.